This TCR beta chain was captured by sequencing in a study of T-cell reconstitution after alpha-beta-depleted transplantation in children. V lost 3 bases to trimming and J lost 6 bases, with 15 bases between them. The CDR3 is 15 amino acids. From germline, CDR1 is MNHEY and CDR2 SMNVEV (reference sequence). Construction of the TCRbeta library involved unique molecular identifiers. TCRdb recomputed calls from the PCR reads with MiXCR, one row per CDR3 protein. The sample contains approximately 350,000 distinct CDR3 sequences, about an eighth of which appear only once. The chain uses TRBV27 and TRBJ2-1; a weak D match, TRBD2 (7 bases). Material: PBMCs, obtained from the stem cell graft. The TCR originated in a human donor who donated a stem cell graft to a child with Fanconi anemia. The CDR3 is CASSLGGTGANEQFF. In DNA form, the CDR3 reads TGTGCCAGCAGTTTGGGAGGGACGGGGGCCAATGAGCAGTTCTTC.